The 26 T cell receptor beta chains given below trace back to one sample, sequenced in a study of blood T cell repertoires in COVID-19. TCRdb's table, derived via immunoSEQ multiplex PCR, lists solely in-frame clones and lacks some. This table holds about 270,000 clones, 84% found once. Sequenced: peripheral blood. All receptors come from a human donor with COVID-19, enrolled during active disease. The donor label of this sample is uncertain.

J is TRBJ2-3 and V is TRBV4-2; 8 bases line up with TRBD2. Germline V gene lookup returns CDR1 LGHNA and CDR2 YNFKEQ. The CDR3 contains 17 residues. V was clipped by 1 base and J by 1 base; unmatched bases: 7. The CDR3 protein is CASSQGVSGSGTDTQYF. DNA for the CDR3: TGTGCCAGCAGCCAAGGAGTGAGCGGGAGCGGCACAGATACGCAGTATTTT.

The CDR3 protein is CASSKTGKPLRSYNEQFF. The CDR3, as DNA: TGTGCCAGCAGCAAGACAGGCAAGCCGCTTAGATCCTACAATGAGCAGTTCTTC. The chain uses TRBV21-1 and TRBJ2-1; TRBD1, the table's D call, was not compared with the DNA. TRBV21-1 is tagged as a pseudogene. This CDR3 is built from 18 residues.

J is TRBJ1-4 and V is TRBV2; 7 nucleotides line up with TRBD1. CDR3 length: 16 residues. Trimming took 5 bases from V and 5 from J; bases not matched to a gene: 11. Germline-derived CDR1 and CDR2 are SNHLY and FYNNEI. CDR3: CASSLITGAGNEKLFF. The DNA of the CDR3 is TGTGCCAGCAGTTTAATTACAGGGGCCGGGAATGAAAAACTGTTTTTT.

The chain links TRBV7-2 to TRBJ2-7; tentative D call: TRBD2 (6 bases). CDR3 length equals 19 residues. Germline V gene sequence: CDR1 SGHTA, CDR2 FQGNSA. The germline V and J ends were trimmed by 0 bases and 1 base, with 22 bases remaining between them. CDR3 loop: CASSLAPGGWGFRSYEQYF. The CDR3 DNA reads as TGTGCCAGCAGCTTAGCCCCAGGAGGGTGGGGTTTTCGGTCCTACGAGCAGTACTTC. Complete variable domain (other parts from reference TRBV7-2 and TRBJ2-7): GAGVSQSPSNKVTEKGKDVELRCDPISGHTALYWYRQSLGQGLEFLIYFQGNSAPDKSGLPSDRFSAERTGGSVSTLTIQRTQQEDSAVYLCASSLAPGGWGFRSYEQYFGPGTRLTVT.

The chain links TRBV11-2 to TRBJ1-1, with a tentative D call TRBD1 (6 bases). Trimming took off 0 bases at V and 1 base at J, with 9 bases between the two ends. Germline loops: CDR1 SGHAT, CDR2 FQNNGV. CDR3 length: 15 amino acids. CDR3 protein: CASSLEGHANTEAFF. The CDR3 DNA follows: TGTGCCAGCAGCTTAGAGGGACACGCGAACACTGAAGCTTTCTTT.

The genes are TRBV5-3 and TRBJ2-1; 8 positions agree with TRBD2. TRBV5-3 belongs to the ORF category, with a function that is uncertain. The V gene end was trimmed by 10 bases and the J gene end by 4 bases; junction bases not matched to a gene: 10. This CDR3 region has 14 residues. The CDR3 sequence: CAGTGTSRYNEQFF. CDR3 coding DNA: TGTGCCGGAACCGGGACTAGTCGGTACAATGAGCAGTTCTTC.

Notes on this clone: This sample includes further DNA sequences coding for the same CDR3. The J gene is TRBJ2-7, the V gene TRBV6-5; D unclear. The CDR3 runs 13 residues. Germline V gives CDR1 MNHEY, CDR2 SVGAGI. V was pared by 2 bases and J by 1 base, with 6 bases between. Here the CDR3 DNA reads TGTGCCAGCAGTTACCCGGGTTCCTACGAGCAGTACTTC. Its protein is CASSYPGSYEQYF.

The chain recombines TRBV19 with TRBJ1-2, with D maybe TRBD1 (5 bases). This CDR3 comprises 14 residues. Trimming stripped 5 bases from V and 8 bases from J, with 18 bases between. The germline gives CDR1 LNHDA, CDR2 SQIVND (reference sequence). Here the CDR3 reads CASSPLREGGGYTF. The DNA for the CDR3 is TGTGCCAGTAGTCCTCTCAGGGAGGGTGGCGGCTACACCTTC.

This chain links TRBV13 with TRBJ1-2; D possibly corresponds to TRBD1 (6 bases). CDR3 length: 16 amino acids. The V gene's germline CDR1 is PRHDT and CDR2 FYEKMQ (reference sequence). Between the trimmed V and J ends, which lost 4 bases and 6 bases, there was a span of 21 bases. The CDR3 DNA follows: TGTGCCAGCAGCTCCCCGACGGGGAACAGGGTCAATGGCTACACCTTC. This codes for CASSSPTGNRVNGYTF.

The J gene is TRBJ2-3, the V gene TRBV6-6; the match to TRBD2 covers 14 bases. V was clipped by 5 bases and J by 1 base; unmatched bases: 8. This CDR3 comprises 18 residues. Per germline, CDR1 MNHNY and CDR2 SVGAGI (reference sequence). This chain's CDR3 is CASSLPGLAGDRTDTQYF. DNA for the CDR3: TGTGCCAGCAGTCTACCGGGACTAGCGGGAGACCGCACAGATACGCAGTATTTT.

This sequence joins TRBV4-1 and TRBJ1-5; the match to TRBD1 covers 10 bases. The CDR3 consists of 17 residues. Germline V gene sequence: CDR1 MGHRA, CDR2 YSYEKL. V lost 1 base to trimming and J lost 0 bases; unmatched junction nucleotides: 3. CDR3: CASSQGTGGISNQPQHF. DNA of the CDR3: TGCGCCAGCAGCCAAGGGACAGGGGGTATTAGCAATCAGCCCCAGCATTTT.

A remark on this clone: This same CDR3 is encoded by further DNA sequences in the sample. The J gene is TRBJ1-1, the V gene TRBV27; D gene unclear. This CDR3 is 14 amino acids long. Trimming pared 0 bases from V and 1 base from J, leaving 6 bases between. Germline-derived CDR1 and CDR2 are MNHEY and SMNVEV (reference sequence). This CDR3 is CASSLSTGNTEAFF. The DNA of the CDR3 is TGTGCCAGCAGTTTATCGACGGGGAACACTGAAGCTTTCTTT.

This chain connects TRBV7-9 to TRBJ1-1; 7 bases match TRBD1. This CDR3 contains 14 residues. The V segment lost 5 bases and the J segment 2 bases; nucleotides outside the gene matches: 5. Germline V lookup: CDR1 SEHNR, CDR2 FQNEAQ (reference sequence). CDR3 DNA sequence: TGTGCCAGCAGCAAGGGACAGACTAACACTGAAGCTTTCTTT. Amino acid sequence: CASSKGQTNTEAFF.

This chain joins TRBV3-1 (or the pseudogene TRBV3-2) and TRBJ2-1; 7 bases map to TRBD2. Unmatched junction bases numbered 7, after V lost 2 bases and J lost 3 bases. CDR1 is LGHDT, CDR2 YNNKEL, per germline (reference sequence). This CDR3 is built from 16 residues. The CDR3 spells CASSQFTSAVYNEQFF. Here the CDR3 DNA reads TGTGCCAGCAGCCAATTCACTAGCGCGGTCTACAATGAGCAGTTCTTC.

The chain combines TRBV19 with TRBJ2-2, with a tentative D call TRBD2 (5 bases). The CDR3 is 13 residues long. V was trimmed by 6 bases and J by 1 base, leaving 6 bases between them. Germline CDR1 and CDR2: LNHDA and SQIVND (reference sequence). The CDR3 coding sequence is TGTGCCAGTAGACGGGAGAACACCGGGGAGCTGTTTTTT. Translation gives CASRRENTGELFF.

This chain links TRBV6-5 with TRBJ2-1; 10 nucleotides align to TRBD2. Trimming at V came to 4 bases and at J to 2 bases, leaving 2 bases not matched to a gene. Per the germline V gene, CDR1 is MNHEY and CDR2 is SVGAGI. The CDR3 spans 15 residues. The CDR3 loop reads CASSSLAGAYNEQFF. In DNA form, the CDR3 reads TGTGCCAGCAGTTCTCTAGCGGGAGCCTACAATGAGCAGTTCTTC.

The V gene is TRBV25-1, the J gene TRBJ1-2; tentative D call: TRBD1 (6 bases). V lost 4 bases to trimming and J lost 0 bases, with 6 bases between them. The CDR3 spans 13 residues. Germline CDR1 reads MGHDK; CDR2 reads SYGVNS. The CDR3 sequence: CASSGTANYGYTF. CDR3 sequence (DNA): TGTGCCAGCAGTGGGACAGCTAACTATGGCTACACCTTC.

V and J are TRBV27 and TRBJ2-6, with 7 bases matching TRBD1. The germline CDR1 and CDR2 sequences are MNHEY and SMNVEV (reference sequence). The CDR3 covers 17 residues. Trimming removed 6 bases from V and 2 bases from J; junction bases left unmatched: 10. CDR3: CASRYDTGATGANVLTF. The CDR3 DNA reads TGTGCCAGCAGGTATGACACAGGGGCCACTGGGGCCAACGTCCTGACTTTC.

This clone appeared once. The chain is built from TRBV6-5 and TRBJ2-1; 7 bases fit TRBD2. Germline V gene sequence: CDR1 MNHEY, CDR2 SVGAGI. V lost 6 bases and J lost 0; bases outside the gene matches: 5. CDR3 length: 15 amino acids. This CDR3 is CASRGGRSSYNEQFF. For the CDR3, the DNA is TGTGCCAGCAGGGGGGGGAGGAGCTCCTACAATGAGCAGTTCTTC.

V gene TRBV19 combines with J gene TRBJ2-2; D possibly corresponds to TRBD2 (7 bases). Germline V gene data show CDR1 as LNHDA and CDR2 as SQIVND (reference sequence). The V and J ends lost 3 bases and 5 bases respectively, with 16 bases between them. The CDR3 totals 16 residues. CDR3 sequence: CASSIPGGRGTGELFF. CDR3 nucleotide sequence: TGTGCCAGTAGTATCCCCGGGGGGCGGGGAACCGGGGAGCTGTTTTTT.

This rearrangement joins TRBV7-9 to TRBJ2-7, with 7 bases that match TRBD1. The germline V gene has CDR1 SEHNR and CDR2 FQNEAQ (reference sequence). CDR3 length equals 15 residues. The junction had 6 bases not matched to a gene; V was cut back by 1 base and J by 3 bases. The CDR3 sequence is CASSLVPGQHYEQYF. CDR3 coding DNA: TGTGCCAGCAGCTTAGTCCCGGGACAGCACTACGAGCAGTACTTC.

J is TRBJ1-2 and V is TRBV5-1; perhaps TRBD1 as D (6 bases). Germline loops: CDR1 SGHRS, CDR2 YFSETQ. This CDR3 region has 16 residues. Trimming took off 1 base at V and 5 bases at J, with 18 bases between the two ends. CDR3 sequence: CASSLLGGADVYGYTF. In DNA, the CDR3 is TGCGCCAGCAGCTTGCTTGGGGGCGCGGACGTTTATGGCTACACCTTC.

This chain uses TRBV6-5 with TRBJ2-3; D is undetermined. Trimming cost V 0 bases and J 4 bases, with 8 bases left between them. CDR3 length: 14 amino acids. Per germline, CDR1 MNHEY and CDR2 SVGAGI. This CDR3 is CASSYSVSSDTQYF. The CDR3 nucleotides are TGTGCCAGCAGTTACTCCGTCTCTTCAGATACGCAGTATTTT.

The V call is TRBV4-2, the J call TRBJ2-7; TRBD2 matches 7 bases. CDR1 is LGHNA and CDR2 is YNFKEQ in the germline V gene. The CDR3 length is 15 residues. V lost 1 base, J lost 1 base, and 4 bases stayed unmatched. The CDR3 here is CASSQAASGSYEQYF. The CDR3 DNA reads as TGTGCCAGCAGCCAAGCGGCTAGCGGTTCCTACGAGCAGTACTTC.

V gene TRBV9 combines with J gene TRBJ2-7; TRBD1 might be the D (5 bases). The CDR3 consists of 14 residues. Trimming stripped 3 bases from V and 2 bases from J, with 12 bases between. Germline assignment: CDR1 SGDLS and CDR2 YYNGEE. The CDR3 DNA reads TGTGCCAGCAGCGCCCGTGACAGAGCCTACGAGCAGTACTTC. Protein: CASSARDRAYEQYF.

This clone was seen only once. The chain combines TRBV2 with TRBJ2-5; 7 bases align to TRBD2. This CDR3 has 13 amino acids. V dropped 4 bases and J dropped 5; count of bases not matched to a gene: 4. The germline V gene has CDR1 SNHLY and CDR2 FYNNEI. The CDR3 nucleotides are TGTGCCAGCAGTGTGCGGGGAGGGGAGACCCAGTACTTC. The encoded protein is CASSVRGGETQYF.